Listed here are 16 T cell receptor beta chains from one sample, sequenced in a study of blood T cell repertoires in COVID-19. The table came from immunoSEQ multiplex PCR; TCRdb's copy has only in-frame clones and leaves some out. The profile covers around 170,000 clones, with over 70% appearing a single time and 2.5% to 3.5% taken by the ten largest. Sequencing used peripheral blood. Every receptor here comes from a woman aged 55 to 70 with acute or convalescent COVID-19.

The count of this clone is one. One end of the junction does not line up with germline, which may come from a read error. The J gene is TRBJ1-2, the V gene TRBV7-2, with 9 bases identical to TRBD1. CDR1 is SGHTA and CDR2 is FQGNSA in the germline V gene. This CDR3 spans 18 amino acids. The chain's CDR3 is CASSLTGSSGTGNSGYTF. The CDR3 region has the DNA TGTGCCAGCAGCTTAACGGGGAGCTCCGGGACAGGGAACTCTGGCTACACCTTC.

The rearrangement joins TRBV29-1 to TRBJ1-1, with 8 bases lining up with TRBD1. The V gene's germline CDR1 is SQVTM and CDR2 ANQGSEA. The CDR3 contains 16 residues. J gave up 5 bases and V 3 bases, and 14 bases lay outside the gene matches. CDR3 sequence: CSVEGITGGRPTEAFF. For the CDR3, the DNA is TGCAGCGTTGAGGGTATTACAGGGGGTAGGCCTACTGAAGCTTTCTTT.

This chain joins TRBV7-2 and TRBJ2-1; D might be TRBD2 (6 bases). This CDR3 has 16 residues. Between the trimmed V and J ends, which lost 5 bases and 4 bases, there was a span of 18 bases. Germline-derived CDR1 and CDR2 are SGHTA and FQGNSA. For the CDR3, the DNA is TGTGCCAGCAGCCCCGCGGGGTCCCGAGGGTACAATGAGCAGTTCTTC. Protein sequence: CASSPAGSRGYNEQFF. Combining the CDR3 with reference TRBV7-2 and TRBJ2-1 gives the whole variable domain GAGVSQSPSNKVTEKGKDVELRCDPISGHTALYWYRQSLGQGLEFLIYFQGNSAPDKSGLPSDRFSAERTGGSVSTLTIQRTQQEDSAVYLCASSPAGSRGYNEQFFGPGTRLTVL.

CDR3 in amino acids: CASSQAGTGGIGELFF. For the CDR3, the DNA is TGCGCCAGCAGCCAAGCCGGGACGGGGGGTATCGGGGAGCTGTTTTTT. The genes are TRBV4-3 and TRBJ2-2; 7 bases fit TRBD2. Germline V lookup: CDR1 LGHNA, CDR2 YSLEER. The V segment lost 1 base and the J segment 7 bases; nucleotides outside the gene matches: 9. The CDR3 sequence is 16 residues long.

The gene calls are TRBV20-1 and TRBJ2-7, with 10 positions matching TRBD1. The CDR3 is 15 amino acids. With 3 bases clipped from V and 4 bases from J, the junction kept 9 bases outside the gene matches. Germline V gives CDR1 DFQATT, CDR2 SNEGSKA (reference sequence). The CDR3 loop is CSASETGGGFYEQYF. CDR3 nucleotides: TGCAGTGCTAGTGAGACAGGGGGCGGCTTTTACGAGCAGTACTTC.

The chain employs TRBV21-1 and TRBJ2-6; the D segment call TRBD1 is taken from the table without a DNA check. TRBV21-1 is annotated as a pseudogene. The CDR3 is made up of 19 amino acids. CDR3 amino acids: CASSIYGQGHPSGANVLTF. The CDR3 DNA follows: TGTGCCAGCAGCATTTACGGACAGGGACACCCCTCTGGGGCCAACGTCCTGACTTTC.

The V call is TRBV6-5, the J call TRBJ1-2; 7 bases fit TRBD1. The V segment lost 0 bases and the J segment 2 bases; nucleotides outside the gene matches: 0. CDR1 MNHEY and CDR2 SVGAGI come from the germline V gene. The CDR3 is 14 amino acids. The CDR3 nucleotides read TGTGCCAGCAGTTACTCGACAGGGAACTATGGCTACACCTTC. Its protein is CASSYSTGNYGYTF.

The rearrangement links TRBV12-5 to TRBJ1-5; TRBD1 matches 7 bases. The V and J ends lost 1 base and 7 bases, in that order; junction bases with no gene match: 7. Per the germline V gene, CDR1 is LGHNT and CDR2 is FRNRAP. The CDR3 spans 15 residues. The CDR3 coding sequence is TGTGCTAGTGGTTTGGGGCAGGGGGTCGTGCAGCCCCAGCATTTT. Translated, it gives CASGLGQGVVQPQHF.

The chain links TRBV6-2 or TRBV6-3 to TRBJ1-2; no clear D gene. Trimming pared 4 bases from V and 4 bases from J, leaving 10 bases between. The CDR3 length is 13 residues. CDR1 is MNHEY, CDR2 SVGEGT, per germline. The CDR3 is CASSSQLPYGYTF. CDR3 DNA sequence: TGTGCCAGCAGTTCACAGCTCCCCTATGGCTACACCTTC.

The chain is built from TRBV28 and TRBJ1-2; 9 bases fit TRBD1. CDR1 is MDHEN, CDR2 SYDVKM, per germline. Germline trimming cut 3 bases from V and 4 bases from J; bases unmatched to any gene: 6. The CDR3 extends over 15 amino acids. This CDR3 is CASSFADRGSYGYTF. CDR3 coding DNA: TGTGCCAGCAGTTTCGCGGACAGGGGATCCTATGGCTACACCTTC.

The chain carries TRBV5-6 and TRBJ2-3, with TRBD2 identical over 7 bases. This CDR3 region has 15 residues. Germline V lookup: CDR1 SGHDT, CDR2 YYEEEE. Trimming at V came to 4 bases and at J to 7 bases, leaving 12 bases not matched to a gene. In DNA, the CDR3 is TGTGCCAGCAGCCCCTCACTAGCGCGGTCTAATACGCAGTATTTT. Protein product: CASSPSLARSNTQYF.

J is TRBJ2-2 and V is TRBV5-1; 7 nucleotides agree with TRBD1. The J segment lost 6 bases and the V segment lost 0 bases, leaving 8 bases of the junction unmatched. Germline V gene sequence: CDR1 SGHRS, CDR2 YFSETQ. This CDR3 contains 16 residues. The CDR3 reads CASSLAGTEGAGELFF. CDR3 DNA sequence: TGCGCCAGCAGCTTGGCCGGGACAGAGGGGGCCGGGGAGCTGTTTTTT.

The J gene is TRBJ2-7, the V gene TRBV6-1; weak D call: TRBD2 (6 bases). This CDR3 region has 14 residues. Trimming took off 1 base at V and 4 bases at J, with 11 bases between the two ends. In germline, CDR1 is MNHNS, CDR2 SASEGT. CDR3 sequence (DNA): TGTGCCAGCAGTGAAGACTGGGGGAGGTACGAGCAGTACTTC. It encodes CASSEDWGRYEQYF.

V and J are TRBV24-1 and TRBJ1-5; TRBD1 matches 9 bases. V shed 4 bases and J 4 bases; nucleotides not matched to a gene: 4. Germline V gene lookup returns CDR1 KGHDR and CDR2 SFDVKD. CDR3 length equals 15 residues. CDR3 in DNA: TGTGCCACCAGTGAAAGGACAGGGGAAAATCAGCCCCAGCATTTT. Protein product: CATSERTGENQPQHF.

This clone was counted between two and nine times. The chain joins TRBV4-1 to TRBJ2-7; 7 bases line up with TRBD2. The CDR3 contains 15 residues. Germline CDR1 is MGHRA and CDR2 is YSYEKL. Trimming cost V 4 bases and J 3 bases; bases outside gene matches: 9. The CDR3 DNA is TGCGCCAGCAGCCGGCAGACTAGCTCCCTCTACGAGCAGTACTTC. It encodes CASSRQTSSLYEQYF.

The rearrangement links TRBV4-2 to TRBJ1-6, with D unclear. V was pared by 0 bases and J by 8 bases, with 14 bases between. Per germline, CDR1 LGHNA and CDR2 YNFKEQ. The CDR3 extends over 16 amino acids. CDR3 sequence: CASSQERAPSYSPLHF. CDR3 DNA: TGTGCCAGCAGCCAAGAACGGGCCCCTAGCTATTCACCCCTCCACTTT.